This T cell receptor (beta chain) was sequenced in a study of T cells after yellow fever vaccination. This clonotype has a handful of counts. Its antigen is as yet unknown. A single record per CDR3 protein comes from TCRdb applying MiXCR to the 5' RACE reads. The table lists 350,000 to 450,000 distinct CDR3 sequences, around 19% of them singletons. This CDR3 contains 14 residues. Deletions cut 5 bases from V and 3 bases from J, with 10 bases between. Looked up from germline, CDR1 is ENHRY and CDR2 is SYGVKD. Regarding the study as a whole: It was a weaker secondary response, yet one that peaked faster, at day 5 versus 15. Researchers noted that a small share of clonotypes showed up in both CD4 and CD8 compartments. Contaminants from the bulk population, in the form of abundant clonotypes, could be found in FACS-sorted repertoires.

The rearrangement uses TRBV10-3 and TRBJ1-4; no firm D call. The specimen was PBMCs, collected before the yellow fever booster vaccination. The TCR was taken from a man aged 18 to 30 who received the YFV17D yellow fever vaccine. CDR3: CAISPAASNEKLFF. For the CDR3, the DNA is TGTGCCATCAGTCCCGCAGCTTCTAATGAAAAACTGTTTTTT.